The rows below give T cell receptor beta chains drawn from one sample of a study of blood T cell repertoires in COVID-19. TCRdb's table, derived via immunoSEQ multiplex PCR, lists solely in-frame clones and lacks some. The sample consists of about 380,000 clones, 87% of them appearing once. The specimen was PBMCs or T cells enriched from blood (not recorded which). These receptors all stem from a woman aged 25 to 39 who had recovered from COVID-19. Each CDR3 is given with its conserved first and last residue. D genes are given only for firm matches. Clone size, where shown, is once, few, many, or a class for clones that have expanded.

.	TRBV10-3	.	TRBJ2-7	TGTGCCATCCAATCTAGCTGGGGAATGTACGAGCAGTACTTC	CAIQSSWGMYEQYF
.	TRBV11-2	.	TRBJ1-6	TGTGCCAGCCGAACCGGGTACATGTTTTCACCCCTCCACTTT	CASRTGYMFSPLHF
TRBD2	TRBV6-5	.	TRBJ2-5	TGTGCCACGCGGGGGGCCTCCCCAGAGACCCAGTACTTC	CATRGASPETQYF
TRBD2	TRBV4-2	.	TRBJ2-1	TGTGCCAGCAGCCAATCTAGTAGCGGGGGAAATTATGAGCAGTTCTTC	CASSQSSSGGNYEQFF
TRBD2	TRBV6-5	.	TRBJ2-7	TGTGCCAGCAGTTATTCATCTAGCGGGAGCGACGAGCAGTACTTC	CASSYSSSGSDEQYF
.	TRBV3-1/TRBV3-2	.	TRBJ2-7	TGTGCCAGCAGCCAAGAGGGGAGGGGGGAAGCCTACGAGCAGTACTTC	CASSQEGRGEAYEQYF
TRBD2	TRBV5-6	.	TRBJ2-1	TGTGCCAGCAGCGGCGGACTAGCGGGGCCCTACAATGAGCAGTTCTTC	CASSGGLAGPYNEQFF
TRBD1	TRBV28	once	TRBJ2-7	TGTGCCAGCAGCTCGCGAACAGGGGGAGGCGAGCAGTACTTC	CASSSRTGGGEQYF
.	TRBV29-1	.	TRBJ2-7	TGCAGCGTTGGGCAGGGAAGTTACGAGCAGTACTTC	CSVGQGSYEQYF
.	TRBV30	.	TRBJ1-5	TGTGCCTGTCGTTACAGGGCCCATCAGCCCCAGCATTTT	CACRYRAHQPQHF
.	TRBV28	.	TRBJ1-5	TGTGCCAGCAGTTTATATCCGGGCAATCAGCCCCAGCATTTT	CASSLYPGNQPQHF
TRBD1	TRBV4-1	.	TRBJ1-2	TGCGCCAGCAGCCGCGGGACAGGGCCTCAGCCTAACTATGGCTACACCTTC	CASSRGTGPQPNYGYTF
.	TRBV7-9	.	TRBJ1-4	TGTGCCAGCAGCTTCGGGGGGTTCGGTGAAAAACTGTTTTTT	CASSFGGFGEKLFF
.	TRBV5-4	few	TRBJ1-2	TGTGCCAGCAGCCCCACTGGACAGTTCTATGGCTACACCTTC	CASSPTGQFYGYTF
.	TRBV6-5	once	TRBJ1-3	TGTGCCAGCAGGCGCACACAGCTTGGAAACACCATATATTTT	CASRRTQLGNTIYF
.	TRBV19	.	TRBJ1-1	TGTGCCAGTAGTCATCAGGGCCCGAACACTGAAGCTTTCTTT	CASSHQGPNTEAFF
TRBD2	TRBV11-2	.	TRBJ2-3	TGTGCCAGCAGCTTAGTCCCGCCAGCGGGGGGGCCTTCAGATACGCAGTATTTT	CASSLVPPAGGPSDTQYF
.	TRBV5-1	few	TRBJ2-3	TGCGCCAGCAGCTTGGATTACTACACAGATACGCAGTATTTT	CASSLDYYTDTQYF
TRBD2	TRBV5-4	.	TRBJ2-1	TGTGCCAGCAGCTCTCCGGGACTAGCGGCTTACAGGGAGCAGTTCTTC	CASSSPGLAAYREQFF
TRBD2	TRBV5-1	.	TRBJ2-1	TGCGCCAGCAGCTTGGGGACCTCTCTGCAGCGGGGATTTTACAATGAGCAGTTCTTC	CASSLGTSLQRGFYNEQFF
TRBD2	TRBV7-6	.	TRBJ2-3	TGTGCCAGCAGCTTAGCGCGGGGGGGCAGGGGGTCAGATACGCAGTATTTT	CASSLARGGRGSDTQYF
TRBD1	TRBV19	.	TRBJ2-1	TGTGCCAGTAACCCCGCTCAGGGGGTATACAATGAGCAGTTCTTC	CASNPAQGVYNEQFF
.	TRBV27	.	TRBJ2-3	TGTGCCAGCAGTTTAATAAGCTACACAGATACGCAGTATTTT	CASSLISYTDTQYF
.	TRBV5-4	many	TRBJ1-2	TGTGCCAGCAGCTTGGTTGGACAAGCGGGCTATGGCTACACCTTC	CASSLVGQAGYGYTF
.	TRBV11-2	.	TRBJ2-2	TGTGCCAGCAGCCCCGGGACGAACACCGGGGAGCTGTTTTTT	CASSPGTNTGELFF
.	TRBV19	.	TRBJ2-5	TGTGCCAGTAGTGTTCAAAGGGGGGAGACCCAGTACTTC	CASSVQRGETQYF
TRBD2	TRBV27	.	TRBJ2-5	TGTGCCAGCAGGATTAAGCGGGAGGGAGAGACCCAGTACTTC	CASRIKREGETQYF
.	TRBV1	once	TRBJ2-1	TGCACCAGCTCCCCCGACAGGGTACGGATGGGGCAGTTCTTC	CTSSPDRVRMGQFF
.	TRBV6-5	.	TRBJ2-2	TGTGCCAGCAGCCAAAGGACTAATTTTCACGGGGAGCTGTTTTTT	CASSQRTNFHGELFF
.	TRBV27	.	TRBJ2-3	TGTGCCAGCAGTTCAGGACTATCGGAGATCACAGATACGCAGTATTTT	CASSSGLSEITDTQYF
TRBD1	TRBV28	.	TRBJ2-1	TGTGCCAGCAGTTTATTAACACAGGGGAATGAGCAGTTCTTC	CASSLLTQGNEQFF
.	TRBV6-5	.	TRBJ2-7	TGTGCCAGCAGTTACGTAGGGACTGACATGCAGTACTTC	CASSYVGTDMQYF
.	TRBV28	.	TRBJ2-1	TGTGCCAGCAGTTTTGACAGCGACAATGAGCAGTTCTTC	CASSFDSDNEQFF
.	TRBV5-1	few	TRBJ2-1	TGCGCCAGCAGCTTGGTCGGGGTCTCGGACAATGAGCAGTTCTTC	CASSLVGVSDNEQFF
.	TRBV30	once	TRBJ2-7	TGTGCCTACGGCGGCAGCTCCTACGAGCAGTACTTC	CAYGGSSYEQYF
TRBD1	TRBV27	.	TRBJ1-1	TGTGCCAGCAGTTTAAGGTCAGGGGGCACTGAAGCTTTCTTT	CASSLRSGGTEAFF
.	TRBV11-3	.	TRBJ2-2	TGTGCCAGCAGCTTAGATCGGGGCGGGGAGCTGTTTTTT	CASSLDRGGELFF
TRBD1	TRBV19	once	TRBJ2-7	TGTGCCAGTAGTCGGGACAGGGTCTACGAGCAGTACTTC	CASSRDRVYEQYF
TRBD2	TRBV4-1	once	TRBJ2-1	TGCGCCAGCAGCCAAGAAGCGGGGGGGTGGCTCGAGCAGTTCTTC	CASSQEAGGWLEQFF
.	TRBV19	.	TRBJ1-1	TGTGCCAGTAGTTTACAGGGGAACACTGAAGCTTTCTTT	CASSLQGNTEAFF
TRBD1	TRBV28	.	TRBJ1-5	TGTGCCAGCAGTTTCTCCTCAGCGGGACAGGGCCGGTCCCAGCATTTT	CASSFSSAGQGRSQHF
.	TRBV3-1/TRBV3-2	.	TRBJ1-1	TGTGCCAGCAGCCAAAGCACAGGGTCCGAAGCTTTCTTT	CASSQSTGSEAFF
TRBD1	TRBV5-1	.	TRBJ1-1	TGCGCCAGCAGCGATGGGACAGGGGAGGAAGCTTTCTTT	CASSDGTGEEAFF
.	TRBV12-3/TRBV12-4	.	TRBJ1-2	TGTGCCAGCAGTTTAGCGTCCACCGGGTACACCTTC	CASSLASTGYTF
.	TRBV7-9	once	TRBJ2-1	TGTGCCAGCAGCCAGGGGCGGGCGATGTATAATGAGCAGTTCTTC	CASSQGRAMYNEQFF
.	TRBV5-6	.	TRBJ1-2	TGTGCCAGCAGCCGCTCTTTTAGGGCGGGTTACTTCTATGGCTACACCTTC	CASSRSFRAGYFYGYTF
TRBD2	TRBV7-2	.	TRBJ2-1	TGTGCCAGCAGCTTAGTTCGACTAGCAGTCTACAATGAGCAGTTCTTC	CASSLVRLAVYNEQFF
TRBD1	TRBV5-1	.	TRBJ1-3	TGCGCCAGCAGCCCGGGACAGATGTCGAACACCATATATTTT	CASSPGQMSNTIYF
TRBD1	TRBV7-9	.	TRBJ2-7	TGTGCCAGCAGCTTAAAGGGACAGGCGGCCTACGAGCAGTACTTC	CASSLKGQAAYEQYF
TRBD2	TRBV5-1	.	TRBJ2-1	TGCGCCAGCAGCTCCGGGACTAGCGGTCAGATCAATGAGCAGTTCTTC	CASSSGTSGQINEQFF
.	TRBV6-6	.	TRBJ1-2	TGTGCCAGCAGCAAAAGTCCAGGGGCGGTGGGCTACACCTTC	CASSKSPGAVGYTF
.	TRBV30	once	TRBJ2-5	TGTGCCTGGAGTGTAGGGGGTCGGACCCAGTACTTC	CAWSVGGRTQYF
TRBD1	TRBV7-9	.	TRBJ1-4	TGTGCCAGCAGCCCCGTATTGGGACAGGGAATCCGGAATGAAAAACTGTTTTTT	CASSPVLGQGIRNEKLFF
TRBD1	TRBV5-8	once	TRBJ2-5	TGTGCCAGCAGCTCGGGGACAGGGGGCATAGAGACCCAGTACTTC	CASSSGTGGIETQYF
TRBD2	TRBV4-1	.	TRBJ2-1	TGCGCCAGCAACCCGACTAGCGGCTTTTACAATGAGCAGTTCTTC	CASNPTSGFYNEQFF
.	TRBV28	few	TRBJ1-1	TGTGCCAGCAGTTTAGCTGCGACAACCACTGAAGCTTTCTTT	CASSLAATTTEAFF
.	TRBV3-1/TRBV3-2	.	TRBJ2-2	TGTGCCAGCAGACTACAGGTTAACACCGGGGAGCTGTTTTTT	CASRLQVNTGELFF